Listed here is a single T cell receptor beta chain. Its antigen remains unidentified. The data belong to a study of cytomegalovirus exposure and HLA in healthy donors. Study-wide findings and caveats: Presence/absence analyses rested on an assumption that sequencing depth was roughly uniform across donors. A later analysis by the authors found several of the most significant clusters apparently linked to common viral pathogens.

Primers included in the PCR were 60 Vbeta and 13 Jbeta primers. Clones were sequenced by immunoSEQ multiplex PCR, and TCRdb holds only the in-frame ones, with some missing. The sample has approximately 150,000 clones; approximately 80% are singletons. Whereas donors were nominally healthy upon sampling, unrecorded immune exposures were probable. Trimming cost V 5 bases and J 7 bases; bases outside gene matches: 14. The germline CDR1 and CDR2 sequences are SQVTM and ANQGSEA. The CDR3 covers 14 residues. The chain carries TRBV29-1 and TRBJ2-7; 7 positions agree with TRBD2. The TCR comes from a male donor in good health and CMV-seronegative. Sequenced material: PBMCs. CDR3 amino acids: CSVLPGLIGQEQYF. The CDR3 DNA is TGCAGCGTTCTGCCGGGACTAATCGGCCAAGAGCAGTACTTC.